The 31 T cell receptor beta chains below were found in one sample sequenced in a study of T cells in Graves' hyperthyroidism and ophthalmopathy. TCR beta CDR3 region amplification was performed from RNA transcripts. HTBI primers were used for first-round RT-PCR of the TCR CDR3. Using its own MiXCR run on the multiplex PCR reads, TCRdb lists one record per CDR3 protein. Here the sample spans 300,000 to 450,000 distinct CDR3 sequences, 17% being singletons. The sequencing input was blood. The origin of the receptors is a woman in her twenties or thirties with Graves' hyperthyroidism that later progressed to Graves' ophthalmopathy.

This clonotype has ten or more counts. The chain couples TRBV9 to TRBJ2-5; TRBD1 aligns across 8 bases. The length of the CDR3 is 14 residues. V lost 3 bases to trimming and J lost 5 bases; unmatched junction nucleotides: 6. Germline CDR1 reads SGDLS; CDR2 reads YYNGEE. The CDR3: CASSDGTGWETQYF. As DNA, the CDR3 is TGTGCCAGCAGCGACGGGACAGGTTGGGAGACCCAGTACTTC.

This clonotype occurred many times. The rearrangement uses TRBV6-1 and TRBJ1-2; 7 bases match TRBD1. The CDR3 runs 14 residues. V trimming: 5 bases; J trimming: 4 bases; junction bases outside the gene matches: 7. Germline CDR1 and CDR2: MNHNS and SASEGT. In nucleotides, the CDR3 is TGTGCCAGCAGTCCTCTACAGGGGATCTATGGCTACACCTTC. Its translation is CASSPLQGIYGYTF.

The genes are TRBV19 and TRBJ2-2, with D possibly being TRBD2 (6 bases). The V and J ends lost 7 bases and 6 bases respectively, with 24 bases between them. The CDR3 has 17 residues. Germline V gives CDR1 LNHDA, CDR2 SQIVND (reference sequence). CDR3: CASTPPGGKINSGELFF. Here the CDR3 DNA reads TGTGCCAGTACGCCCCCCGGGGGTAAGATTAACTCCGGGGAGCTGTTTTTT.

This clonotype was detected many times. The chain uses TRBV2 and TRBJ1-4; D gene ambiguous. V shed 4 bases and J shed 8 bases, with 11 bases lying between them. This CDR3 spans 13 amino acids. CDR1 and CDR2 (germline): SNHLY, FYNNEI. The CDR3 here is CASSGVMGEKLFF. CDR3 DNA: TGTGCCAGCAGTGGGGTGATGGGGGAAAAACTGTTTTTT. The full variable domain, in which reference TRBV2 and TRBJ1-4 provide the parts outside the CDR3, is EPEVTQTPSHQVTQMGQEVILRCVPISNHLYFYWYRQILGQKVEFLVSFYNNEISEKSEIFDDQFSVERPDGSNFTLKIRSTKLEDSAMYFCASSGVMGEKLFFGSGTQLSVL.

Remarks on this clonotype: Since no conserved phenylalanine or tryptophan closes the CDR3, a read error is the likely cause. The chain combines TRBV6-1 with TRBJ2-3, with D possibly TRBD2 on 6 matching bases. The V end was cut by 11 bases, the J end by 4 bases, with 10 bases between. The CDR3 has 11 amino acids. The germline V gene has CDR1 MNHNS and CDR2 SASEGT. CDR3 nucleotides: TGTGCCGTTTGGGGGGCAGATACGCAGTATTCT. It encodes CAVWGADTQYS.

About this clonotype itself: At one end, the junction sequence differs from germline, possibly due to a read error. V gene TRBV5-1 combines with J gene TRBJ1-1, with 9 bases lining up with TRBD1. From germline, CDR1 is SGHRS and CDR2 YFSETQ. The CDR3 totals 17 residues. The chain's CDR3 is CANSLPDRGFMNTEAFF. Here the CDR3 DNA reads TGCGCCAACAGCCTACCTGACAGGGGGTTCATGAACACTGAAGCTTTCTTT.

This clonotype has just a few counts. The chain carries TRBV9 and TRBJ2-7, with 10 positions matching TRBD1. Unmatched junction bases numbered 9, after V lost 4 bases and J lost 5 bases. The CDR3 length is 15 residues. CDR1 is SGDLS, CDR2 YYNGEE, per germline. For the CDR3, the DNA is TGTGCCAGCAGCCCCCGGACAGGGGGTATCAACGAGCAGTACTTC. This translates into CASSPRTGGINEQYF.

The CDR3 is CSATGGRATDTQYF. DNA of the CDR3: TGCAGTGCTACGGGCGGGAGGGCCACAGATACGCAGTATTTT. The chain links TRBV20-1 to TRBJ2-3; TRBD2 matches at 9 bases. J gave up 2 bases and V 4 bases, and 4 bases lay outside the gene matches. The CDR3 spans 14 residues. Germline CDR1 is DFQATT and CDR2 is SNEGSKA (reference sequence).

There are a few counts of this clonotype. The J gene is TRBJ2-7, the V gene TRBV20-1; 9 nucleotides line up with TRBD1. The ends lost 6 bases at V and 2 bases at J; junction bases unmatched: 11. This CDR3 is built from 15 residues. Germline V lookup: CDR1 DFQATT, CDR2 SNEGSKA (reference sequence). The CDR3 loop reads CSARTGTGIAYEQYF. Written as DNA, the CDR3 is TGCAGTGCCCGCACCGGGACAGGGATCGCCTACGAGCAGTACTTC.

This clonotype came up many times. For the CDR3, the DNA is TGTGCCAGCATAACCGGGAGAAACTACGAGCAGTACTTC. This encodes CASITGRNYEQYF. J is TRBJ2-7 and V is TRBV2, with a weak D call TRBD2 (6 bases). This CDR3 contains 13 residues. Germline lookup yields CDR1 SNHLY and CDR2 FYNNEI. Between the trimmed V and J ends, which lost 7 bases and 3 bases, there was a span of 13 bases.

The rearrangement uses TRBV11-3 and TRBJ1-1; 12 bases agree with TRBD1. Germline assignment: CDR1 SGHNT and CDR2 YENEEA. CDR3 length: 17 residues. J lost 4 bases, V lost 3 bases, and 9 bases had no gene match. For the CDR3, the DNA is TGTGCCAGCAGCTTCGGACCGGGACAGGGGGCCTTCACTGAAGCTTTCTTT. Translating gives CASSFGPGQGAFTEAFF.

This clonotype appeared many times. The J gene is TRBJ2-3, the V gene TRBV5-1; possible D gene TRBD1, 5 bases. Trimming took 5 bases from V and 8 from J, leaving 9 bases between them. This CDR3 contains 11 residues. Germline V lookup: CDR1 SGHRS, CDR2 YFSETQ. The CDR3: CASRRGATQYF. The CDR3 coding sequence is TGCGCCAGCAGAAGGGGTGCTACGCAGTATTTT.

This clonotype was detected only a few times. The chain combines TRBV29-1 with TRBJ2-3, with TRBD1 as a possible D gene (6 bases). Germline loops: CDR1 SQVTM, CDR2 ANQGSEA. The CDR3 sequence is 14 residues long. The V and J ends lost 8 bases and 5 bases respectively, with 20 bases between them. The DNA of the CDR3 is TGCAGCTCCCGTCCTTCACAGGGTCAAGATACGCAGTATTTT. Encoded protein: CSSRPSQGQDTQYF.

V and J are TRBV9 and TRBJ1-2; the D gene is possibly TRBD1 (6 bases). The CDR3 totals 17 residues. CDR1 SGDLS and CDR2 YYNGEE come from the germline V gene. The V end was cut by 6 bases, the J end by 6 bases, with 27 bases between. The CDR3 sequence is CASTQAWGTVGAHGYTF. CDR3 DNA sequence: TGTGCCAGCACTCAAGCGTGGGGGACCGTGGGGGCCCATGGCTACACCTTC.

This sequence joins TRBV20-1 and TRBJ2-2; D tentatively reads TRBD1 or TRBD2 (7 bases each). This CDR3 comprises 14 residues. The germline V and J ends were trimmed by 3 bases and 5 bases, with 13 bases remaining between them. Germline CDR1 and CDR2: DFQATT and SNEGSKA (reference sequence). This CDR3 reads CSASAGGATGELFF. As DNA, the CDR3 is TGCAGTGCTAGTGCAGGGGGGGCTACCGGGGAGCTGTTTTTT.

The V gene is TRBV6-5, the J gene TRBJ2-1; perhaps TRBD2 as D (5 bases). This CDR3 contains 12 residues. Trimming cost V 6 bases and J 8 bases, with 11 bases left between them. Germline assignment: CDR1 MNHEY and CDR2 SVGAGI. CDR3 loop: CASRDSGDEQFF. DNA of the CDR3: TGTGCCAGCAGGGACTCCGGGGATGAGCAGTTCTTC.

This clonotype was counted at least ten times. This sequence joins TRBV13 and TRBJ1-1, with unresolved D. The germline CDR1 and CDR2 sequences are PRHDT and FYEKMQ (reference sequence). The V and J ends lost 5 bases and 5 bases respectively, with 12 bases between them. The CDR3 totals 13 residues. CDR3 amino acids: CASSPAPETEAFF. DNA of the CDR3: TGTGCCAGCAGCCCCGCTCCAGAAACTGAAGCTTTCTTT.

This clonotype was detected a few times. The chain employs TRBV7-9 and TRBJ2-5; 8 bases are shared with TRBD2. Losses at the gene ends were 5 bases for V and 4 bases for J; bases not matched to a gene: 12. The CDR3 contains 16 residues. In germline, CDR1 is SEHNR, CDR2 FQNEAQ (reference sequence). For the CDR3, the DNA is TGTGCCAGCAGCGTGTCCTGGGTGGCGGGAGGAGAGACCCAGTACTTC. This gives the protein CASSVSWVAGGETQYF.

The chain is built from TRBV6-4 and TRBJ2-7, with D tentatively TRBD2 (6 bases). Germline CDR1 is MRHNA and CDR2 is SNTAGT. Trimming pared 2 bases from V and 6 bases from J, leaving 11 bases between. The CDR3 extends over 13 amino acids. CDR3 region: CASSDNAGSEQYF. The CDR3 nucleotides read TGTGCCAGCAGTGACAACGCGGGAAGCGAGCAGTACTTC.

In its sample, this clonotype was seen many times. The gene calls are TRBV3-1 and TRBJ2-1; 10 bases align to TRBD2. CDR3 length equals 15 residues. From germline, CDR1 is LGHDT and CDR2 YNNKEL (reference sequence). Losses at the gene ends were 4 bases for V and 5 bases for J; bases not matched to a gene: 5. In DNA form, the CDR3 reads TGTGCCAGCAGCCCTATAGCGGGAGGACACAATGAGCAGTTCTTC. It specifies CASSPIAGGHNEQFF.

The chain uses TRBV11-2 and TRBJ2-3; 11 nucleotides agree with TRBD2. Germline V gene data show CDR1 as SGHAT and CDR2 as FQNNGV. The V segment lost 4 bases and the J segment 4 bases; nucleotides outside the gene matches: 10. The CDR3 covers 17 residues. DNA for the CDR3: TGTGCCAGCAGCTCACCCCGAGGTAGCGGGAGGGCAGATACGCAGTATTTT. Its translation: CASSSPRGSGRADTQYF.

The rearrangement joins TRBV5-1 to TRBJ2-6, with D unclear. The CDR3 is made up of 16 amino acids. Germline values: CDR1 SGHRS, CDR2 YFSETQ. Between the trimmed V and J ends, which lost 0 bases and 1 base, there was a span of 8 bases. The CDR3 loop reads CASSLVPVSGANVLTF. The CDR3 nucleotides are TGCGCCAGCAGCTTGGTTCCGGTATCTGGGGCCAACGTCCTGACTTTC.

This clonotype showed up many times. This sequence joins TRBV30 and TRBJ2-7, with D possibly matching TRBD2 (5 bases). The CDR3 sequence is 12 residues long. Trimming left V 3 bases short and J 7 bases short, with 13 bases between. Germline lookup yields CDR1 GTSNPN and CDR2 SVGIG (reference sequence). The CDR3 nucleotides read TGTGCCTGGAGCAAACAGTGGAGGGAGCAGTACTTC. It codes for CAWSKQWREQYF. Complete variable domain (other parts from reference TRBV30 and TRBJ2-7): SQTIHQWPATLVQPVGSPLSLECTVEGTSNPNLYWYRQAAGRGLQLLFYSVGIGQISSEVPQNLSASRPQDRQFILSSKKLLLSDSGFYLCAWSKQWREQYFGPGTRLTVT.

In this sample, this clonotype turned up many times. The chain uses TRBV19 and TRBJ1-1; possibly TRBD1 for D (5 bases). Germline CDR1 is LNHDA and CDR2 is SQIVND (reference sequence). Between the trimmed V and J ends, which lost 6 bases and 2 bases, there was a span of 13 bases. This CDR3 has 14 residues. CDR3 DNA: TGTGCCAGTAGACCAGGGACGGAAAACACTGAAGCTTTCTTT. It yields the protein CASRPGTENTEAFF.

In this sample, this clonotype turned up many times. The chain recombines TRBV3-1 with TRBJ2-7; D gene ambiguous. The CDR3 contains 14 residues. Trimming took 2 bases from V and 3 from J, leaving 11 bases between them. Per germline, CDR1 LGHDT and CDR2 YNNKEL (reference sequence). CDR3 amino acids: CASSQKGESYEQYF. As DNA, the CDR3 is TGTGCCAGCAGCCAAAAAGGAGAAAGCTACGAGCAGTACTTC.

A few counts support this clonotype. This sequence joins TRBV28 and TRBJ2-5; 7 bases line up with TRBD1. This CDR3 has 23 residues. Per the germline V gene, CDR1 is MDHEN and CDR2 is SYDVKM. The V and J ends lost 6 bases and 0 bases, in that order; junction bases with no gene match: 31. The CDR3 sequence is CASSAAGTNRGHRFSPYQETQYF. For the CDR3, the DNA is TGTGCCAGCAGCGCTGCCGGAACCAACAGGGGACATAGATTCTCTCCGTACCAAGAGACCCAGTACTTC.

In regard to this clonotype: This sequence may be a read error, since a much larger clone differs from it by one base. The chain employs TRBV5-1 and TRBJ2-7; D gene ambiguous. The germline CDR1 and CDR2 sequences are SGHRS and YFSETQ. This CDR3 has 14 amino acids. CDR3 amino acids: CASSLGYGSYELYF. CDR3 nucleotides: TGCGCCAGCAGCTTAGGATATGGCTCCTACGAGCTGTACTTC.

This clonotype was picked up many times. The gene calls are TRBV5-6 and TRBJ1-2; 7 nucleotides align to TRBD1. With 1 base clipped from V and 6 bases from J, the junction kept 9 bases outside the gene matches. The CDR3 spans 15 residues. The germline gives CDR1 SGHDT, CDR2 YYEEEE. In nucleotides, the CDR3 is TGTGCCAGCAGCTTGAGACAGGGTTTGATGGATGGCTACACCTTC. It specifies CASSLRQGLMDGYTF.

This clonotype was counted many times. V and J are TRBV27 and TRBJ1-5; D gene uncertain. CDR3 size: 10 residues. Germline loops: CDR1 MNHEY, CDR2 SMNVEV (reference sequence). V lost 7 bases and J 6 bases, leaving 4 bases between the germline ends. The CDR3, as DNA: TGTGCCAGCAATGGTCAGCCCCAGCATTTT. Protein product: CASNGQPQHF.

This clonotype came up many times. The V and J genes are TRBV12-3 or TRBV12-4 and TRBJ2-1; no reliable D call. V gave up 4 bases and J gave up 4 bases, with 14 bases separating them. The CDR3 is 15 amino acids. The CDR3: CASSSGGNAYNEQFF. For the CDR3, the DNA is TGTGCCAGCAGTTCCGGCGGAAACGCTTACAATGAGCAGTTCTTC.

This clonotype was picked up a small number of times. CDR3 protein: CASSFSDSSYEQYF. The DNA for the CDR3 is TGTGCCAGCAGCTTTAGCGACAGCTCCTACGAGCAGTACTTC. This chain connects TRBV7-9 to TRBJ2-7, with D perhaps being TRBD1 or TRBD2 (5 bases each). V gave up 3 bases and J gave up 0 bases, with 9 bases separating them. This CDR3 contains 14 residues. The V gene's germline CDR1 is SEHNR and CDR2 FQNEAQ (reference sequence). The variable domain in full, with the rest retrieved from reference TRBV7-9 and TRBJ2-7, is DTGVSQNPRHKITKRGQNVTFRCDPISEHNRLYWYRQTLGQGPEFLTYFQNEAQLEKSRLLSDRFSAERPKGSFSTLEIQRTEQGDSAMYLCASSFSDSSYEQYFGPGTRLTVT.